Included here is one TCR beta chain sequence, with context. The antigen is not known. Profiled with immunoSEQ multiplex PCR; TCRdb holds only in-frame clones, not every one. Of some 98,000 clones in the sample, approximately 84% were seen once. The data originate from a study of cytomegalovirus exposure and HLA in healthy donors. On the study more broadly: The 120 or so validation repertoires used a platform that matched the one used for the approximately 610 first-cohort repertoires, as a later analysis reported. Study observations and caveats: Specificity for CMV antigens was confirmed in vitro for a few of the CMV-associated chains.

Input material: PBMCs. This TCR derives from a man younger than 35 in good health and CMV-seropositive.

In DNA form, the CDR3 reads TGCGCCAGCAGCCAACCAGGGGTGACTAAAAACATTCAGTACTTC. It specifies CASSQPGVTKNIQYF. The chain combines TRBV4-1 with TRBJ2-4; D is perhaps TRBD1 (6 bases). Germline V gives CDR1 MGHRA, CDR2 YSYEKL. V lost 2 bases and J 4 bases, leaving 12 bases between the germline ends. There are 15 residues in the CDR3.